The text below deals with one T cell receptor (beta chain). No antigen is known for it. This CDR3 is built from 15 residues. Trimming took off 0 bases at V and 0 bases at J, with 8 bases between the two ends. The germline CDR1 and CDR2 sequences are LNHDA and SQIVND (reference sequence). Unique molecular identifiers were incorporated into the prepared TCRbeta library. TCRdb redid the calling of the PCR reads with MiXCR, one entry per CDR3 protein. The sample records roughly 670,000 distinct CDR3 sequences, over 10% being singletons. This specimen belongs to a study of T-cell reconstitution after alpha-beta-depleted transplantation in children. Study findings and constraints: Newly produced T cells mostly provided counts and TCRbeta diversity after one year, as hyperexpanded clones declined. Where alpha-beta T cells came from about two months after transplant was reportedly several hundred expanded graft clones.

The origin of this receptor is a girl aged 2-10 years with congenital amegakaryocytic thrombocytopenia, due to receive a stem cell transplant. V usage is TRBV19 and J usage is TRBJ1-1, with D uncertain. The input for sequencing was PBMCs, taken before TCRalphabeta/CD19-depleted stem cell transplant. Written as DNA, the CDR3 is TGTGCCAGTAGTATAGATAAAGCTCTGAACACTGAAGCTTTCTTT. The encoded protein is CASSIDKALNTEAFF.